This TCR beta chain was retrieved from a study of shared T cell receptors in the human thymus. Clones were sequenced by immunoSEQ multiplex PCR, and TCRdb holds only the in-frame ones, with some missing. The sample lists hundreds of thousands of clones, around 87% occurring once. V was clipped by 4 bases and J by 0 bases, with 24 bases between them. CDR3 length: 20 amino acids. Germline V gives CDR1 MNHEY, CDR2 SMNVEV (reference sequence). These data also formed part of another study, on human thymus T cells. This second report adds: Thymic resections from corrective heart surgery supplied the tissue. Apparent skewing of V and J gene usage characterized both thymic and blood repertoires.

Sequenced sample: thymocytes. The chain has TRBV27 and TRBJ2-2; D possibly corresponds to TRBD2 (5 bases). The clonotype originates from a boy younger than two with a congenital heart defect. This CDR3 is CASSWRRAGPLFANTGELFF. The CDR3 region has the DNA TGTGCCAGCAGTTGGCGTAGGGCGGGCCCCCTGTTCGCGAACACCGGGGAGCTGTTTTTT.